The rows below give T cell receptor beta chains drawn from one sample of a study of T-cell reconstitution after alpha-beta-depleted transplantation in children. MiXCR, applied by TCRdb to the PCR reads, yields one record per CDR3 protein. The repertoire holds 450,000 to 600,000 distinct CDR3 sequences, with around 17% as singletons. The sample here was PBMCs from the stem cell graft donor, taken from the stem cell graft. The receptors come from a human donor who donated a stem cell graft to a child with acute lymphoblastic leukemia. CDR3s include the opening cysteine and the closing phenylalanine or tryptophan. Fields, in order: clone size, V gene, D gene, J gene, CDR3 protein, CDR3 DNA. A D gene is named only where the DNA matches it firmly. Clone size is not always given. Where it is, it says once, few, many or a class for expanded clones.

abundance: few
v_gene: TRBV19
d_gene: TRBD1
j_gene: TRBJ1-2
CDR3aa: CATRTGAGRKYGYTF
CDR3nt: TGTGCCACCCGGACAGGAGCGGGAAGGAAGTATGGCTACACCTTC

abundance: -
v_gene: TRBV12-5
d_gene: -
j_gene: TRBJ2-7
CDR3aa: CAPDIWQYEQYF
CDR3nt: TGTGCTCCCGATATTTGGCAGTACGAGCAGTACTTC

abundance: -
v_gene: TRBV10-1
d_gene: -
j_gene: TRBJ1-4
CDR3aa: CASSEGIDMANEKLFF
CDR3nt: TGCGCCAGCAGTGAAGGAATCGATATGGCTAATGAAAAACTGTTTTTT

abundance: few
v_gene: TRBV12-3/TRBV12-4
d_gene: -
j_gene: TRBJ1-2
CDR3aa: CASSLTGRNMGGYTF
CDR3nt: TGTGCCAGCAGTTTAACGGGGAGGAATATGGGCGGCTACACCTTC

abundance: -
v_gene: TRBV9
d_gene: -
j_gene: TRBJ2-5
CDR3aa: CASSVVGRNQETQYF
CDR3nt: TGTGCCAGCAGCGTAGTGGGACGGAACCAAGAGACCCAGTACTTC

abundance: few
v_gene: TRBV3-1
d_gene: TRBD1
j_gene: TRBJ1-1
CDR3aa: CASSLRQGSNTEAFF
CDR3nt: TGTGCCAGCAGCCTACGACAGGGGTCGAACACTGAAGCTTTCTTT

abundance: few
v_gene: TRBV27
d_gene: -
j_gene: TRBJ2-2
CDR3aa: CASSFNLPATNTGELFF
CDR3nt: TGTGCCAGCAGTTTCAATTTGCCGGCAACGAACACCGGGGAGCTGTTTTTT

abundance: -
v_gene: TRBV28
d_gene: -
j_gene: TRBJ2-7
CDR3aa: CAVSGLSPYEQYF
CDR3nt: TGTGCTGTCTCGGGGTTGTCTCCCTACGAGCAGTACTTC

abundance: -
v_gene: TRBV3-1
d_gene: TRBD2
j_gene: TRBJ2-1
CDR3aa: CASSQGLAGWGEQFF
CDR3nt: TGTGCCAGCAGCCAAGGACTAGCGGGATGGGGTGAGCAGTTCTTC

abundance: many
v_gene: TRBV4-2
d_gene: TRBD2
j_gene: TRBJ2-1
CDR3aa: CASSPVAGVGYEQFF
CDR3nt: TGTGCCAGCAGCCCTGTAGCGGGAGTTGGCTATGAGCAGTTCTTC

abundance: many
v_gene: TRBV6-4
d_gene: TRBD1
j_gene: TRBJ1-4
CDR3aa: CASLSVGTESWEKLFF
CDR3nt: TGTGCCAGCCTTTCCGTAGGGACAGAATCATGGGAAAAACTGTTTTTT

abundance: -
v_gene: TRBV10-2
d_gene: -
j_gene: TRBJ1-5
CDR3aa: CASSESAVGIFYSNQPQHF
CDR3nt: TGCGCCAGCAGTGAGTCTGCCGTCGGGATATTCTATAGCAATCAGCCCCAGCATTTT

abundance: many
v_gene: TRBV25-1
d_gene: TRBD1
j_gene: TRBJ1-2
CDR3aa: CASRIGTGTYGYTF
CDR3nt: TGTGCCAGCAGGATCGGGACAGGGACATATGGCTACACCTTC

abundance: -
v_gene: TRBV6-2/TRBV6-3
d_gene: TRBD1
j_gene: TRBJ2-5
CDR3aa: CASSWTGTGAQYF
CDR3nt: TGTGCCAGCAGTTGGACAGGGACTGGGGCCCAGTACTTC

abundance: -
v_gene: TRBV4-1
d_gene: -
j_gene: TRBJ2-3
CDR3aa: CASSQEGADTQYF
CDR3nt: TGCGCCAGCAGCCAAGAAGGGGCAGATACGCAGTATTTT

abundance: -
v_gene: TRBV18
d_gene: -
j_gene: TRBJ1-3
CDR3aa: CASSPSARVGNTIYF
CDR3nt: TGTGCCAGCTCACCGTCGGCCAGGGTTGGAAACACCATATATTTT

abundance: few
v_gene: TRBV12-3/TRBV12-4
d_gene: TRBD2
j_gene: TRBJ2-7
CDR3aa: CASSSRAGITYEQYF
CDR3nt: TGTGCCAGCAGTTCTCGAGCGGGAATCACCTACGAGCAGTACTTC

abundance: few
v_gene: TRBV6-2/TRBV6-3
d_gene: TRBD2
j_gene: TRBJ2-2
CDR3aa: CASSYRGGLAGGITGELFF
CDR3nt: TGTGCCAGCAGTTACCGGGGGGGACTAGCGGGAGGAATCACCGGGGAGCTGTTTTTT

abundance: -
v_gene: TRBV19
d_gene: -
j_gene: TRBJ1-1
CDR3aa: CASSIRGEPPNTEAFF
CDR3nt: TGTGCCAGTAGTATTCGCGGCGAGCCCCCGAACACTGAAGCTTTCTTT

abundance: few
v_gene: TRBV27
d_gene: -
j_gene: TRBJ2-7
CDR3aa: CASSLDLSSYEQYF
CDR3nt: TGTGCCAGCAGTTTAGATCTCAGCTCCTACGAGCAGTACTTC

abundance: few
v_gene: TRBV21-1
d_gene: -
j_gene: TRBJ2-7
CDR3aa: CASSKTSGRNYEQYF
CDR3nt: TGTGCCAGCAGCAAGACTAGCGGGAGAAACTACGAGCAGTACTTC

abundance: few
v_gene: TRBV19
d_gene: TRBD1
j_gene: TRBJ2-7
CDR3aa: CASSAPGQGYYEQYF
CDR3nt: TGTGCCAGTAGTGCTCCGGGACAGGGATACTACGAGCAGTACTTC

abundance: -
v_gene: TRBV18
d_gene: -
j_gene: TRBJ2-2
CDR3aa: CASSIKLGSTGELFF
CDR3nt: TGTGCCAGCTCCATCAAGCTGGGGAGCACCGGGGAGCTGTTTTTT

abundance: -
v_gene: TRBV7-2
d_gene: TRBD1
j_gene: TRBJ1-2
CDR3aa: CASSPTTGSLYGYTF
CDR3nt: TGTGCCAGCAGCCCTACGACAGGGTCCCTCTATGGCTACACCTTC

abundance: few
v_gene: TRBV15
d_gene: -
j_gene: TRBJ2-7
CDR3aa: CATSRDGGETYEQYF
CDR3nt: TGTGCCACCAGCAGAGATGGGGGAGAAACCTACGAGCAGTACTTC

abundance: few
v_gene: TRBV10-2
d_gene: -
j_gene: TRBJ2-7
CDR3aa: CASSENQDVSYEQYF
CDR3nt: TGCGCCAGCAGTGAGAACCAGGACGTCTCCTACGAGCAGTACTTC

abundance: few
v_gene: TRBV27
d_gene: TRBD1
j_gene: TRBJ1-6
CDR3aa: CASSYRGESPLHF
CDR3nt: TGTGCCAGCAGTTACAGGGGAGAGTCACCCCTCCACTTT

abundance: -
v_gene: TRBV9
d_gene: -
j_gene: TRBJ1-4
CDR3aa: CASSTGTGGEKLFF
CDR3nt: TGTGCCAGCAGCACCGGGACGGGGGGCGAAAAACTGTTTTTT